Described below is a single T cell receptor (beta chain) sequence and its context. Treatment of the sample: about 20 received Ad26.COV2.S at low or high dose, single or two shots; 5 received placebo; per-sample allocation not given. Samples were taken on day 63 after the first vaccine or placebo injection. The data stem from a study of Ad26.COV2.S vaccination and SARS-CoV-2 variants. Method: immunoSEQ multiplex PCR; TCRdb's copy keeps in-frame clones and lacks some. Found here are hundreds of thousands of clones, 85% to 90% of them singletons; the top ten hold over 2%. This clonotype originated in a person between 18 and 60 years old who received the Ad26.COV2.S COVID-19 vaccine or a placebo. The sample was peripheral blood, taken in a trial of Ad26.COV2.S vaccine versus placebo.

CDR3 protein: CASSRGQGQSSYNEQFF. The CDR3 nucleotides read TGCGCCAGCAGCAGGGGACAGGGGCAAAGCTCCTACAATGAGCAGTTCTTC. This chain links TRBV5-1 with TRBJ2-1; 10 bases align to TRBD1. V lost 4 bases, J lost 0 bases, and 7 bases stayed unmatched. The CDR3 has 17 residues. Per germline, CDR1 SGHRS and CDR2 YFSETQ.